This is a list of T cell receptor beta chains from one sample in a study of OX40 agonist ivuxolimab in advanced cancers. Some clones are missing from TCRdb's copy, which holds only in-frame ones; the method was immunoSEQ multiplex PCR. The sample yields fewer than 65,000 clones, about 88% seen once. The sequences come from CD4+ or CD8+ T cells sorted from blood, collected in a trial of the OX40 agonist ivuxolimab. Source of these receptors: an adult with an advanced solid tumor such as melanoma, head and neck, liver or kidney cancer. Each CDR3 is given with its conserved first and last residue. A D gene is named only where the DNA matches it firmly. Clone size, where shown, is once, few, many, or a class for clones that have expanded.

cdr3_length: 18; j_call: TRBJ2-1; d_call: NA; clone_size: NA; v_call: TRBV5-5; cdr3_nt: TGTGCCAGCAGCTTGATTAATTCGGCGGGAACCCTGAACAATGAGCAGTTCTTC; cdr3_aa: CASSLINSAGTLNNEQFF
cdr3_length: 15; j_call: TRBJ2-2; d_call: NA; clone_size: NA; v_call: TRBV2; cdr3_nt: TGTGCCAGCACGGGGGGGACAGATAACACCGGGGAGCTGTTTTTT; cdr3_aa: CASTGGTDNTGELFF
cdr3_length: 14; j_call: TRBJ2-5; d_call: TRBD1; clone_size: NA; v_call: TRBV29-1; cdr3_nt: TGCAGCGTTGATCGGGGGACAGGGGGAGAGACCCAGTACTTC; cdr3_aa: CSVDRGTGGETQYF
cdr3_length: 15; j_call: TRBJ1-2; d_call: TRBD1; clone_size: few; v_call: TRBV5-1; cdr3_nt: TGCGCCAGCAGCTACACCGGGACAGGGGAATCGGGCTACACCTTC; cdr3_aa: CASSYTGTGESGYTF
cdr3_length: 21; j_call: TRBJ2-5; d_call: TRBD2; clone_size: NA; v_call: TRBV27; cdr3_nt: TGTGCCAGCAACCCGGGTGGAACTAGCGGGAGGGCCGAGGTGTCAGATGGGACCCAGTACTTC; cdr3_aa: CASNPGGTSGRAEVSDGTQYF
cdr3_length: 11; j_call: TRBJ2-2; d_call: NA; clone_size: NA; v_call: TRBV2; cdr3_nt: TGTGCCAGCCAAGAGACCGGGGAGCTGTTTTTT; cdr3_aa: CASQETGELFF
cdr3_length: 12; j_call: TRBJ1-5; d_call: TRBD1; clone_size: medium-sized; v_call: TRBV6-5; cdr3_nt: TGTGCCAGCAGACAGGGGAATCAGCCCCAGCATTTT; cdr3_aa: CASRQGNQPQHF
cdr3_length: 17; j_call: TRBJ2-7; d_call: NA; clone_size: NA; v_call: TRBV7-8; cdr3_nt: TGTGCCAGCAGCTTAGCGCTTGGACAGCCGGGGTACTACGAGCAGTACTTC; cdr3_aa: CASSLALGQPGYYEQYF
cdr3_length: 14; j_call: TRBJ2-7; d_call: TRBD1; clone_size: NA; v_call: TRBV7-6; cdr3_nt: TGTGCCAGCAGCTTAGCGGACAGGGTTGGGGAGCAGTACTTC; cdr3_aa: CASSLADRVGEQYF
cdr3_length: 16; j_call: TRBJ2-7; d_call: TRBD1; clone_size: NA; v_call: TRBV5-5; cdr3_nt: TGTGCCAGCAGCCCGGGGAGTGGACAGGGGTTCTACGAGCAGTACTTC; cdr3_aa: CASSPGSGQGFYEQYF
cdr3_length: 14; j_call: TRBJ2-3; d_call: NA; clone_size: NA; v_call: TRBV19; cdr3_nt: TGTGCCAGTAGTACGGGACGGCACACAGATACGCAGTATTTT; cdr3_aa: CASSTGRHTDTQYF
cdr3_length: 15; j_call: TRBJ1-4; d_call: NA; clone_size: once; v_call: TRBV30; cdr3_nt: TGTGCCTGGGGACGGACGGGGGGCGCGTATGAAAAACTGTTTTTT; cdr3_aa: CAWGRTGGAYEKLFF
cdr3_length: 13; j_call: TRBJ2-1; d_call: NA; clone_size: NA; v_call: TRBV19; cdr3_nt: TGTGCCAGTAACTCAGGGGATAGGTATGAGCAGTTCTTC; cdr3_aa: CASNSGDRYEQFF
cdr3_length: 16; j_call: TRBJ2-1; d_call: NA; clone_size: NA; v_call: TRBV5-1; cdr3_nt: TGCGCCAGCAGCTTGGGGTTCCCCTTCTCCTACAATGAGCAGTTCTTC; cdr3_aa: CASSLGFPFSYNEQFF
cdr3_length: 15; j_call: TRBJ2-7; d_call: NA; clone_size: once; v_call: TRBV27; cdr3_nt: TGTGCCAGCACACTTAGGAGGGGGCAGACCTACGAGCAGTACTTC; cdr3_aa: CASTLRRGQTYEQYF
cdr3_length: 16; j_call: TRBJ2-7; d_call: TRBD2; clone_size: NA; v_call: TRBV11-2; cdr3_nt: TGTGCCAGCAGCCCCAGGACTAGCGGGTCCTATTACGAGCAGTACTTC; cdr3_aa: CASSPRTSGSYYEQYF
cdr3_length: 13; j_call: TRBJ2-3; d_call: NA; clone_size: NA; v_call: TRBV5-1; cdr3_nt: TGCGCCAGCACAAGGGGGGGCATAGATACGCAGTATTTT; cdr3_aa: CASTRGGIDTQYF
cdr3_length: 14; j_call: TRBJ2-7; d_call: NA; clone_size: NA; v_call: TRBV19; cdr3_nt: TGTGCCAGTAAACTAGGACCGAGCTCCTACGAGCAGTACTTC; cdr3_aa: CASKLGPSSYEQYF
cdr3_length: 13; j_call: TRBJ2-7; d_call: TRBD1; clone_size: NA; v_call: TRBV5-1; cdr3_nt: TGCGCCAGCAGCCCTGACAGGGCGGCCGAGCAGTACTTC; cdr3_aa: CASSPDRAAEQYF
cdr3_length: 13; j_call: TRBJ2-1; d_call: TRBD2; clone_size: NA; v_call: TRBV6-1; cdr3_nt: TGTGCCAGCAGTGAAGCGAGCGGGAGAATCGGGTTCTTC; cdr3_aa: CASSEASGRIGFF
cdr3_length: 14; j_call: TRBJ2-2; d_call: NA; clone_size: few; v_call: TRBV7-7; cdr3_nt: TGTGCTAGCTCGCCTACCCGGAACACCGGGGAGCTGTTTTTT; cdr3_aa: CASSPTRNTGELFF
cdr3_length: 14; j_call: TRBJ2-1; d_call: NA; clone_size: NA; v_call: TRBV10-3; cdr3_nt: TGTGCCACCTATCACCCCGACAGACACAATGAGCAGTTCTTC; cdr3_aa: CATYHPDRHNEQFF
cdr3_length: 14; j_call: TRBJ1-2; d_call: NA; clone_size: NA; v_call: TRBV7-8; cdr3_nt: TGTGCCAGCAGCTTAGAGTTGGGGGGAAATGGCTACACCTTC; cdr3_aa: CASSLELGGNGYTF
cdr3_length: 11; j_call: TRBJ1-1; d_call: NA; clone_size: NA; v_call: TRBV6-5; cdr3_nt: TGTGCCAGCATTTGGTCAACACAAGCTTTCTTT; cdr3_aa: CASIWSTQAFF
cdr3_length: 15; j_call: TRBJ2-3; d_call: TRBD1; clone_size: NA; v_call: TRBV5-1; cdr3_nt: TGCGCCAGCAGCTCGTCCCAGGGGGCTGGAGATACGCAGTATTTT; cdr3_aa: CASSSSQGAGDTQYF
cdr3_length: 15; j_call: TRBJ1-3; d_call: TRBD1; clone_size: NA; v_call: TRBV6-6; cdr3_nt: TGTGCCAGCAGTCCCCCACAGGGGACGGAATTCACCATATATTTT; cdr3_aa: CASSPPQGTEFTIYF
cdr3_length: 16; j_call: TRBJ2-1; d_call: TRBD2; clone_size: NA; v_call: TRBV11-2; cdr3_nt: TGTGCCAGCAGCGCGATGACTAGCGGGAACCTCAATGAGCAGTTCTTC; cdr3_aa: CASSAMTSGNLNEQFF
cdr3_length: 15; j_call: TRBJ2-7; d_call: TRBD1; clone_size: NA; v_call: TRBV5-4; cdr3_nt: TGTGCCAGCAGCGGATGGACAGGGGGCTTTTACGAGCAGTACTTC; cdr3_aa: CASSGWTGGFYEQYF
cdr3_length: 19; j_call: TRBJ2-7; d_call: TRBD2; clone_size: NA; v_call: TRBV18; cdr3_nt: TGTGCCAGCTCACCACCGGTGGGTTTACTAGCGGGACTCTCCTACGAGCAGTACTTC; cdr3_aa: CASSPPVGLLAGLSYEQYF
cdr3_length: 16; j_call: TRBJ2-3; d_call: TRBD2; clone_size: NA; v_call: TRBV4-2; cdr3_nt: TGTGCCAGCAGCCCGACTAGCGGAGCCAAAGTAGATACGCAGTATTTT; cdr3_aa: CASSPTSGAKVDTQYF
cdr3_length: 14; j_call: TRBJ2-5; d_call: TRBD2; clone_size: once; v_call: TRBV28; cdr3_nt: TGTGCCAGCAGCCTAGCGGGAGGGCTAGTAGAGCAGTACTTC; cdr3_aa: CASSLAGGLVEQYF
cdr3_length: 13; j_call: TRBJ1-5; d_call: NA; clone_size: NA; v_call: TRBV2; cdr3_nt: TGTGCCAGCAAGGTTTGGGACACTCAGCCCCAGCATTTT; cdr3_aa: CASKVWDTQPQHF
cdr3_length: 13; j_call: TRBJ2-7; d_call: NA; clone_size: NA; v_call: TRBV15; cdr3_nt: TGTGCCACCAGCAGTCGTCAGACCTACGAGCAGTACTTC; cdr3_aa: CATSSRQTYEQYF
cdr3_length: 14; j_call: TRBJ2-1; d_call: NA; clone_size: few; v_call: TRBV7-3; cdr3_nt: TGTGCCAGCAGCTCCGCGACTAGGGGCAATGAGCAGTTCTTC; cdr3_aa: CASSSATRGNEQFF
cdr3_length: 15; j_call: TRBJ1-2; d_call: NA; clone_size: once; v_call: TRBV28; cdr3_nt: TGTGCCAGCAGTGGGGGAGGGAGGGCCAATACTGGCTACACCTTC; cdr3_aa: CASSGGGRANTGYTF
cdr3_length: 15; j_call: TRBJ1-2; d_call: NA; clone_size: NA; v_call: TRBV21-1; cdr3_nt: TGTGCCAGCAGGGCCGGGACAGGGATTTGGTATGGCTACACCTTC; cdr3_aa: CASRAGTGIWYGYTF
cdr3_length: 18; j_call: TRBJ2-1; d_call: TRBD1; clone_size: NA; v_call: TRBV7-6; cdr3_nt: TGTGCCAGCAGCTTGTCTAAGGACAGGGCTATTAGTTACAATGAGCAGTTCTTC; cdr3_aa: CASSLSKDRAISYNEQFF
cdr3_length: 13; j_call: TRBJ1-3; d_call: NA; clone_size: NA; v_call: TRBV5-6; cdr3_nt: TGTGCCAGCAGCTTGGAACGCGGAAACACCATATATTTT; cdr3_aa: CASSLERGNTIYF
cdr3_length: 15; j_call: TRBJ2-7; d_call: TRBD1; clone_size: NA; v_call: TRBV27; cdr3_nt: TGTGCCAGCAGTGCTACCGGGACAGCGCCCGGGGAGCAGTACTTC; cdr3_aa: CASSATGTAPGEQYF
cdr3_length: 17; j_call: TRBJ1-2; d_call: TRBD1; clone_size: NA; v_call: TRBV27; cdr3_nt: TGTGCCAGCAGTTCCCTAGCCGGGACAGGGGCCCTGGGAGGCTACACCTTC; cdr3_aa: CASSSLAGTGALGGYTF
cdr3_length: 15; j_call: TRBJ1-2; d_call: TRBD1; clone_size: NA; v_call: TRBV19; cdr3_nt: TGTGCCAGTACCCCAGCGGGGGGACAGGGGAATGGCTACACCTTC; cdr3_aa: CASTPAGGQGNGYTF
cdr3_length: 14; j_call: TRBJ2-3; d_call: TRBD2; clone_size: NA; v_call: TRBV28; cdr3_nt: TGTGCCAGCAATATAGCGGGAGGGGCAGATACGCAGTATTTT; cdr3_aa: CASNIAGGADTQYF